This T cell receptor beta chain was documented in a study of blood T cell repertoires in COVID-19. In the study overall: Acute-phase and convalescent COVID-19 samples originated in the United States, Italy and Spain. Sample material is recorded as cDNA or gDNA derived from T cells, B-cell-depleted T cells, or PBMCs.

Seattle cases were enrolled at active infection and followed longitudinally. Germline lookup yields CDR1 MNHEY and CDR2 SVGAGI. Trimming removed 2 bases from V and 4 bases from J, with 12 bases in between. The CDR3 contains 15 residues. In the authors' workflow: Reference gene primers were amplified, and this amplification served to estimate nucleated cell counts. Sequencing used immunoSEQ multiplex PCR; TCRdb keeps in-frame clones, though not all of them. That table supplies the V and J calls and clone size; D and trimming were determined from the DNA. The table lists around 260,000 clones, more than 85% of them singletons.

The source material was peripheral blood. The rearrangement uses TRBV6-5 and TRBJ2-1; the D gene is possibly TRBD1 (5 bases). The TCR comes from a young woman with COVID-19, enrolled during active disease. CDR3 DNA: TGTGCCAGCAGTTACGGGGCAGGGCTATACAATGAGCAGTTCTTC. It is translated as CASSYGAGLYNEQFF.